These 26 T cell receptor beta chains originate from one sample sequenced in a study of regulatory T cells in long-lasting Graves disease listed by TCRdb under 2021. The label giving this sample's time point can be read as: newly diagnosed GD, antithyroid drugs for less than 3 months. For both TCR sequencing and RNA sequencing, RNA was extracted from PBMCs in TRIzol. The library relied on multiplex PCR. Sequencing used an Illumina HiSeq 4000. iRepertoire HTBI primers and Arm-PCR amplification of CDR3 regions were used to construct TCR beta libraries. Using fastp at Q25 and MiXCR, TCRdb reprocessed the public reads and kept productive beta chains. Entries that share a CDR3 protein sequence are merged under the most common genes and DNA. The sample contains around 500,000 distinct CDR3 sequences, about 16% of them found a single time. Jointly, the top ten make up roughly 25% of the sample. The same sample was also studied in work on T cells in Graves' hyperthyroidism and ophthalmopathy.

The specimen was peripheral blood mononuclear cells (PBMCs), collected at new diagnosis, from a patient treated with antithyroid drugs. These receptors came from a woman aged 35-60 years with Graves disease. Donor details come from another sample of the same person, matched by shared clones.

The sample holds many counts of this clonotype. V gene TRBV3-1 combines with J gene TRBJ2-7; D unresolved. V dropped 1 base and J dropped 2 bases, with 6 bases sitting between them. The CDR3 runs 13 residues. The V gene's germline CDR1 is LGHDT and CDR2 YNNKEL (reference sequence). CDR3 region: CASSQGEAYEQYF. CDR3 nucleotide sequence: TGTGCCAGCAGCCAAGGAGAGGCCTACGAGCAGTACTTC.

This chain uses TRBV5-1 with TRBJ2-2, with no clear D. The CDR3 contains 13 residues. CDR1 is SGHRS and CDR2 is YFSETQ in the germline V gene. Deletions cut 5 bases from V and 6 bases from J, with 11 bases between. CDR3 loop: CASRLPPSGELFF. CDR3 coding DNA: TGCGCCAGCAGACTCCCCCCCTCCGGGGAGCTGTTTTTT.

The rearrangement uses TRBV4-1 and TRBJ1-2; 9 nucleotides line up with TRBD1. The germline CDR1 and CDR2 sequences are MGHRA and YSYEKL. The trim removed 7 bases at V and 3 bases at J, leaving 9 bases unmatched. The CDR3 runs 15 residues. The CDR3 loop reads CASTQNRGLDYGYTF. The CDR3 DNA reads as TGCGCCAGCACTCAAAACAGGGGGCTGGACTATGGCTACACCTTC.

This clonotype was seen only a few times. The gene calls are TRBV4-2 and TRBJ2-5, with D perhaps TRBD2 (5 bases). The CDR3 is made up of 16 amino acids. V lost 4 bases to trimming and J lost 2 bases, with 17 bases between them. Germline assignment: CDR1 LGHNA and CDR2 YNFKEQ. In nucleotides, the CDR3 is TGTGCCAGCAGCCCCCTCCTGGGAGCTAATCAAGAGACCCAGTACTTC. Protein sequence: CASSPLLGANQETQYF.

This clonotype was seen ten or more times. The gene calls are TRBV3-1 and TRBJ1-1, with a weak D call TRBD1 (5 bases). Germline V lookup: CDR1 LGHDT, CDR2 YNNKEL (reference sequence). This CDR3 spans 13 amino acids. Trimming took off 1 base at V and 8 bases at J, with 11 bases between the two ends. CDR3 nucleotides: TGTGCCAGCAGCCAAGGGGGGAGGACCGAAGCTTTCTTT. Its translation is CASSQGGRTEAFF. Full variable domain (rest looked up from reference TRBV3-1 and TRBJ1-1): DTAVSQTPKYLVTQMGNDKSIKCEQNLGHDTMYWYKQDSKKFLKIMFSYNNKELIINETVPNRFSPKSPDKAHLNLHINSLELGDSAVYFCASSQGGRTEAFFGQGTRLTVV.

This clonotype was recorded a few times. The V call is TRBV19, the J call TRBJ1-6, with D hard to call. V shed 7 bases and J shed 5 bases, with 18 bases lying between them. Germline assignment: CDR1 LNHDA and CDR2 SQIVND (reference sequence). CDR3 length equals 16 residues. CDR3 sequence reads: CASKRTGSLNNSPLHF. CDR3 coding DNA: TGTGCCAGTAAGAGGACGGGGTCGTTAAATAATTCACCCCTCCACTTT.

This clonotype was counted many times. V gene TRBV7-9 combines with J gene TRBJ2-2; TRBD1 matches at 9 bases. Per germline, CDR1 SEHNR and CDR2 FQNEAQ (reference sequence). With 4 bases clipped from V and 1 base from J, the junction kept 1 base outside the gene matches. The CDR3 consists of 15 residues. CDR3 nucleotides: TGTGCCAGCAGCTGGGGACAGGGGAACACCGGGGAGCTGTTTTTT. Its translation is CASSWGQGNTGELFF.

About this clonotype: A read error may be the cause here, since a much bigger clone is one base away. The chain couples TRBV7-2 to TRBJ2-1; possible D gene TRBD1, 6 bases. V shed 5 bases and J shed 6 bases, with 17 bases lying between them. The V gene's germline CDR1 is SGHTA and CDR2 FQGNSA. The CDR3 totals 15 residues. The CDR3 DNA reads TGTGCCAGCAGCCTCCGGGGTTCACAGGGCAATGAGCAGTTCTTC. Its protein is CASSLRGSQGNEQFF.

This clonotype was detected a few times. The J gene is TRBJ2-3, the V gene TRBV19; TRBD1 is a possible D gene (5 bases). V dropped 6 bases and J dropped 0 bases, with 19 bases sitting between them. CDR3 length: 17 amino acids. From germline, CDR1 is LNHDA and CDR2 SQIVND (reference sequence). Written as DNA, the CDR3 is TGTGCCAGTAGCCAGAATGGGGCAGTTACTAGCACAGATACGCAGTATTTT. It codes for CASSQNGAVTSTDTQYF.

The chain links TRBV3-1 to TRBJ2-7; D not certain. The CDR3 is made up of 13 amino acids. CDR1 LGHDT and CDR2 YNNKEL come from the germline V gene (reference sequence). Deletions cut 3 bases from V and 3 bases from J, with 9 bases between. CDR3 amino acids: CASSQFSNYEQYF. CDR3 DNA sequence: TGTGCCAGCAGCCAGTTTTCTAACTACGAGCAGTACTTC.

Note on this clonotype: The junction shows a germline mismatch at one end, possibly a read error. The rearrangement joins TRBV9 to TRBJ2-1; D is possibly TRBD1 (5 bases). CDR1 is SGDLS, CDR2 YYNGEE, per germline. This CDR3 is 17 amino acids long. The CDR3, as DNA: TGTGCCAGCAGCGTAGAAACAGGAGCAAGCTCCTACAATGGGCAGTTCTTC. Its protein is CASSVETGASSYNGQFF.

The CDR3 loop reads CASSSTGTSAGTEAFF. The CDR3 coding sequence is TGTGCCAGCAGCTCCACAGGGACCTCGGCGGGGACTGAAGCTTTCTTT. The J gene is TRBJ1-1, the V gene TRBV11-2; perhaps TRBD1 as D (6 bases). The V gene's germline CDR1 is SGHAT and CDR2 FQNNGV. The CDR3 covers 16 residues. Trimming cost V 4 bases and J 5 bases, with 20 bases left between them.

The chain has TRBV5-5 and TRBJ2-3, with D perhaps matching TRBD2 (5 bases). There are 17 residues in the CDR3. Germline-derived CDR1 and CDR2 are SGHKS and YYEKEE (reference sequence). V lost 0 bases, J lost 0 bases, and 14 bases lay in between. The CDR3 DNA reads as TGTGCCAGCAGCTTGGGGGAAAGGCGGACTAGCACAGATACGCAGTATTTT. Translating gives CASSLGERRTSTDTQYF.

In this sample, this clonotype turned up many times. V gene TRBV7-2 combines with J gene TRBJ2-2; D call uncertain. Between the trimmed V and J ends, which lost 3 bases and 1 base, there was a span of 6 bases. The CDR3 runs 14 residues. The germline V gene has CDR1 SGHTA and CDR2 FQGNSA. CDR3 DNA: TGTGCCAGCAGCTTTTCCGAGAACACCGGGGAGCTGTTTTTT. Translated: CASSFSENTGELFF.

This chain uses TRBV4-1 with TRBJ2-3, with D tentatively TRBD2 (6 bases). Trimming cost V 5 bases and J 1 base, with 13 bases left between them. Germline V gives CDR1 MGHRA, CDR2 YSYEKL. This CDR3 contains 15 residues. Here the CDR3 reads CASSYTGGGTDTQYF. CDR3 in DNA: TGCGCCAGCAGCTACACAGGCGGGGGCACAGATACGCAGTATTTT.

This chain links TRBV7-9 with TRBJ2-7; 10 bases match TRBD1. The length of the CDR3 is 15 residues. V trimming: 5 bases; J trimming: 4 bases; junction bases outside the gene matches: 8. In germline, CDR1 is SEHNR, CDR2 FQNEAQ (reference sequence). DNA of the CDR3: TGTGCCAGCAGCCATCTGGACAGGGGGGTGTACGAGCAGTACTTC. Translating gives CASSHLDRGVYEQYF.

In this sample, this clonotype turned up many times. V usage is TRBV18 and J usage is TRBJ1-1; no clear D gene. From germline, CDR1 is KGHSH and CDR2 LQKENI. With 1 base removed from V and 1 base from J, the gap between germline ends came to 16 bases. This CDR3 is 17 amino acids long. The CDR3 region is CASSPLPGREGNTEAFF. In nucleotides, the CDR3 is TGTGCCAGCTCACCACTCCCTGGACGGGAGGGGAACACTGAAGCTTTCTTT.

This clonotype has ten or more counts. This sequence joins TRBV6-1 and TRBJ1-5; tentative D call: TRBD1 (5 bases). The CDR3 totals 14 residues. Germline CDR1 is MNHNS and CDR2 is SASEGT. The V and J ends lost 5 bases and 9 bases respectively, with 17 bases between them. CDR3 DNA: TGTGCCAGCAGTAACGACAGCGAACTACGGCCCCAGCATTTT. Protein product: CASSNDSELRPQHF.

V gene TRBV12-3 or TRBV12-4 combines with J gene TRBJ2-2; D ambiguous. The CDR3 loop spans 12 amino acids. V was trimmed by 4 bases and J by 3 bases, leaving 3 bases between them. CDR3 residues: CASSYYTGELFF. Here the CDR3 DNA reads TGTGCCAGCAGTTACTACACCGGGGAGCTGTTTTTT.

This clonotype was seen more than once but under ten times. The rearrangement uses TRBV6-2 or TRBV6-3 and TRBJ2-7, with a possible D match to TRBD1 (6 bases). Trimming removed 5 bases from V and 3 bases from J, with 17 bases in between. The V gene's germline CDR1 is MNHEY and CDR2 SVGEGT. The CDR3 is 15 residues long. CDR3 residues: CASSGRTASFYEQYF. CDR3 DNA sequence: TGTGCCAGCAGTGGTCGGACAGCATCTTTCTACGAGCAGTACTTC.

In its sample, this clonotype was seen a few times. The V and J genes are TRBV28 and TRBJ2-7, with a tentative D call TRBD1 (5 bases). The CDR3 covers 12 residues. V was clipped by 6 bases and J by 6 bases, with 12 bases between them. Germline V CDR1 and CDR2: MDHEN, SYDVKM. The CDR3 bases are TGTGCCAGCAGGCGACAGCCGGCCGAGCAGTACTTC. Protein product: CASRRQPAEQYF. The full variable domain, in which reference TRBV28 and TRBJ2-7 provide the parts outside the CDR3, is DVKVTQSSRYLVKRTGEKVFLECVQDMDHENMFWYRQDPGLGLRLIYFSYDVKMKEKGDIPEGYSVSREKKERFSLILESASTNQTSMYLCASRRQPAEQYFGPGTRLTVT.

The chain carries TRBV12-3 or TRBV12-4 and TRBJ2-1; TRBD2 might be the D (6 bases). CDR3 length equals 14 residues. Deletions cut 5 bases from V and 7 bases from J, with 15 bases between. The CDR3 protein is CASSVAGTRNEQFF. The CDR3 bases are TGTGCCAGCAGTGTCGCCGGGACTCGAAATGAGCAGTTCTTC.

The chain combines TRBV20-1 with TRBJ1-2; no reliable D call. This CDR3 spans 12 amino acids. V was shortened by 6 bases and J by 7 bases, with 15 bases between the two germline ends. Germline-derived CDR1 and CDR2 are DFQATT and SNEGSKA (reference sequence). The CDR3 coding sequence is TGCAGTGCCACCTACCGGGCCTGTGGCTACACCTTC. Its translation: CSATYRACGYTF.

In this sample, this clonotype turned up many times. This chain joins TRBV6-1 and TRBJ2-3; D possibly corresponds to TRBD1 (6 bases). The CDR3 covers 12 residues. The V and J ends lost 8 bases and 7 bases respectively, with 13 bases between them. Germline V gene lookup returns CDR1 MNHNS and CDR2 SASEGT. This CDR3 reads CASGGQSHTQYF. Here the CDR3 DNA reads TGTGCCAGCGGCGGACAGTCACATACGCAGTATTTT.

This clonotype was seen only a few times. This rearrangement joins TRBV28 to TRBJ1-2; TRBD1 aligns across 7 bases. The CDR3 is 14 amino acids. Germline values: CDR1 MDHEN, CDR2 SYDVKM. Trimming at V came to 6 bases and at J to 4 bases, leaving 8 bases not matched to a gene. CDR3 protein: CASSPRGRLYGYTF. The CDR3 bases are TGTGCCAGCAGCCCCAGGGGGAGGCTCTATGGCTACACCTTC.

This clonotype was observed at least ten times. The V gene is TRBV12-3 or TRBV12-4, the J gene TRBJ1-1; 7 bases line up with TRBD1. J lost 3 bases, V lost 5 bases, and 6 bases had no gene match. The CDR3 has 14 amino acids. The CDR3 spells CASSQYTGDTEAFF. The CDR3, as DNA: TGTGCCAGCAGTCAATATACAGGGGACACTGAAGCTTTCTTT.